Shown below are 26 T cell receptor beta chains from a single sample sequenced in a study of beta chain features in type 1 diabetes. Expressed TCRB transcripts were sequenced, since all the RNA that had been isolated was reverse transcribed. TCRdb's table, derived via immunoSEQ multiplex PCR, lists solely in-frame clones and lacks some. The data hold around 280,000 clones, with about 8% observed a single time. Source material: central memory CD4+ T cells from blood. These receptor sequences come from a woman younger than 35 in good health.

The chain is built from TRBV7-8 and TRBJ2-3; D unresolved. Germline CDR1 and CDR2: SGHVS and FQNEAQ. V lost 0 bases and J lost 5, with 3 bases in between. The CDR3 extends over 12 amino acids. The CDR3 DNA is TGTGCCAGCAGCTTAGCCAGAGATACGCAGTATTTT. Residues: CASSLARDTQYF.

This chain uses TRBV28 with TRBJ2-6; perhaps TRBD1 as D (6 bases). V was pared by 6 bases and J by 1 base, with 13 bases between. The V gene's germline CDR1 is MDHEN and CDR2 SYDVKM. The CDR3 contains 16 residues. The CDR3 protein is CASSRHTGSGANVLTF. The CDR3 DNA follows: TGTGCCAGCAGCCGCCACACAGGGTCTGGGGCCAACGTCCTGACTTTC.

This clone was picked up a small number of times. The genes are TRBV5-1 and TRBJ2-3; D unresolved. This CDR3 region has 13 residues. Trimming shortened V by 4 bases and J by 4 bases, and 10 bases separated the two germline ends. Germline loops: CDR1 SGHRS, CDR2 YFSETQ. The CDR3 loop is CASSRTAPDTQYF. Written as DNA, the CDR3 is TGCGCCAGCAGCCGGACGGCGCCAGATACGCAGTATTTT. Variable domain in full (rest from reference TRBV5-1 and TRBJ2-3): KAGVTQTPRYLIKTRGQQVTLSCSPISGHRSVSWYQQTPGQGLQFLFEYFSETQRNKGNFPGRFSGRQFSNSRSEMNVSTLELGDSALYLCASSRTAPDTQYFGPGTRLTVL.

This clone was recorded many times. DNA for the CDR3: TGCGCCAGCAGTCAGAATCTCTCTGGAAACACCATATATTTT. Protein sequence: CASSQNLSGNTIYF. This chain connects TRBV23-1 to TRBJ1-3; D unresolved. TRBV23-1 is given ORF status, its function remaining uncertain. This CDR3 contains 14 residues. Trimming pared 3 bases from V and 0 bases from J, leaving 6 bases between.

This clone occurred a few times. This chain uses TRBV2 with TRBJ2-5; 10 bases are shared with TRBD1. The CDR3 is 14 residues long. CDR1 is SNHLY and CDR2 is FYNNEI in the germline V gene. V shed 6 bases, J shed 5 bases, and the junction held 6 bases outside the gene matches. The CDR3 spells CASSRDRGTETQYF. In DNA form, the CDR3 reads TGTGCCAGCAGCCGGGACAGGGGTACGGAGACCCAGTACTTC.

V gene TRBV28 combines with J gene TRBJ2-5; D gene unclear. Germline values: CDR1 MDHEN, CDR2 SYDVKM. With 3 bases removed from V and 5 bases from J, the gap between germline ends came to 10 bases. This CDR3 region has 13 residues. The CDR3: CASSLPRAETQYF. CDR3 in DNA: TGTGCCAGCAGTTTGCCTCGAGCTGAGACCCAGTACTTC.

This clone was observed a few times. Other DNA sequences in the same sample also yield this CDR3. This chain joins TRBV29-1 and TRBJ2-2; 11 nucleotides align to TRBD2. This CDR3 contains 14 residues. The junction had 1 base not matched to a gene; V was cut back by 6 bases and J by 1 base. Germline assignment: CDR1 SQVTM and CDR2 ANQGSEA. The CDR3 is CSVGTSGNTGELFF. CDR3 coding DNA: TGCAGCGTCGGGACTAGCGGGAACACCGGGGAGCTGTTTTTT.

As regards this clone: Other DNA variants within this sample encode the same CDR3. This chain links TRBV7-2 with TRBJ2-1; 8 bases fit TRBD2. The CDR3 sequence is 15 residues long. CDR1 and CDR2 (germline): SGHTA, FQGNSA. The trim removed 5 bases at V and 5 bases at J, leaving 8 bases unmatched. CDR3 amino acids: CASSPTSGGDNEQFF. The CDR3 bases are TGTGCCAGCAGCCCAACCAGCGGGGGAGACAATGAGCAGTTCTTC.

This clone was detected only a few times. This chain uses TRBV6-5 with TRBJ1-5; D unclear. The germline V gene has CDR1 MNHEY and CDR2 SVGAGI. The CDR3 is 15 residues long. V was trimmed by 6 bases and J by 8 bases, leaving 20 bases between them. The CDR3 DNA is TGTGCCAGCAGCCCCTACCAGACCGAGATGGAGCCCCAGCATTTT. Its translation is CASSPYQTEMEPQHF.

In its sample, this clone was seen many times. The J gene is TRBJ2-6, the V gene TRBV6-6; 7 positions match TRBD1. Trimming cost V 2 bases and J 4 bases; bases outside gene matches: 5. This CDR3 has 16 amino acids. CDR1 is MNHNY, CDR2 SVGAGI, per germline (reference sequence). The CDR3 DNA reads TGTGCCAGCAGTTACCCACAGGGGACCGGGGCCAACGTCCTGACTTTC. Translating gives CASSYPQGTGANVLTF.

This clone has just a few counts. The CDR3 DNA reads as TGTGCCAGCAGCCCCCGGAGGGCCGTATACAATGAGCAGTTCTTC. Amino acid sequence: CASSPRRAVYNEQFF. This rearrangement joins TRBV11-2 to TRBJ2-1, with D possibly TRBD2 on 6 matching bases. Trimming cost V 5 bases and J 4 bases, with 15 bases left between them. Per the germline V gene, CDR1 is SGHAT and CDR2 is FQNNGV. CDR3 length: 15 residues.

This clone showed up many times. DNA for the CDR3: TGTGCCAGCAGCTTAGGGCTTGCGCGGGGGGAAGAGCCCCAGCATTTT. Translated: CASSLGLARGEEPQHF. V gene TRBV7-8 combines with J gene TRBJ1-5; D perhaps matches TRBD1 (5 bases). The germline V gene encodes CDR1 SGHVS and CDR2 FQNEAQ. The V and J ends lost 1 base and 8 bases respectively, with 18 bases between them. CDR3 length: 16 amino acids.

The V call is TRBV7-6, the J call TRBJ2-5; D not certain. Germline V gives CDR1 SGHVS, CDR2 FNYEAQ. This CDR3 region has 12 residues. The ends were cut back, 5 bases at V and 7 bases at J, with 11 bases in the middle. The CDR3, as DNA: TGTGCCAGCAGCCCCCCGGGTTCGACCCAGTACTTC. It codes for CASSPPGSTQYF.

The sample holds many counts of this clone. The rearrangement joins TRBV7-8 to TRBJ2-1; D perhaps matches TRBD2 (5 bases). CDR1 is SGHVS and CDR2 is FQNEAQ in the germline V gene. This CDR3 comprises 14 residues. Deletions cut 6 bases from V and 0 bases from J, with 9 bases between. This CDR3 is CASRARGSYNEQFF. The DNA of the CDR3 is TGTGCCAGCAGGGCCCGGGGCTCCTACAATGAGCAGTTCTTC.

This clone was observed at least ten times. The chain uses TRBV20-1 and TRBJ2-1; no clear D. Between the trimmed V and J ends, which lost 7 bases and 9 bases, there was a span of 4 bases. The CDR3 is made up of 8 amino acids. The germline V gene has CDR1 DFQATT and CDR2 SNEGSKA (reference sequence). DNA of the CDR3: TGCAGTGTACTTGAGCAGTTCTTC. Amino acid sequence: CSVLEQFF.

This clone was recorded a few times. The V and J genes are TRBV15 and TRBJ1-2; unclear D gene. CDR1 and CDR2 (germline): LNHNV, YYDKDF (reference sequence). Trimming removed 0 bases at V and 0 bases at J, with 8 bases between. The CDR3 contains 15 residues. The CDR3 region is CATSREYSPNYGYTF. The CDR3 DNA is TGTGCCACCAGCAGAGAATACAGCCCTAACTATGGCTACACCTTC.

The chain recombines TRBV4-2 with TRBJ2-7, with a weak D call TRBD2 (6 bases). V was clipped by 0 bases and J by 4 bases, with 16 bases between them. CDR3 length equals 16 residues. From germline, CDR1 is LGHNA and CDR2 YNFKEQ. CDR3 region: CASSQDSGGMRYEQYF. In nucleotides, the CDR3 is TGTGCCAGCAGCCAAGATTCAGGCGGGATGCGGTACGAGCAGTACTTC.

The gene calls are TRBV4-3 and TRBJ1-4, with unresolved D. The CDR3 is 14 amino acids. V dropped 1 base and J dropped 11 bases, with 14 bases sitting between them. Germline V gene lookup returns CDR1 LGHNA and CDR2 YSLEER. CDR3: CASSQGMLYGKLFF. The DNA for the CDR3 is TGCGCCAGCAGCCAAGGGATGTTGTACGGGAAACTGTTTTTT.

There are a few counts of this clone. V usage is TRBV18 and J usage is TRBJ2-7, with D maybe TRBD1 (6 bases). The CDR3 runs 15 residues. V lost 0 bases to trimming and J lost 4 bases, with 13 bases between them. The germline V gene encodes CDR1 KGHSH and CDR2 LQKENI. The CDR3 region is CASSPPDRRGYEQYF. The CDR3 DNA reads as TGTGCCAGCTCACCACCGGACCGCAGGGGATACGAGCAGTACTTC.

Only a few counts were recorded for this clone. CDR3 sequence: CASSEGQRGKGTEAFF. In DNA form, the CDR3 reads TGTGCCAGCAGTGAAGGTCAAAGGGGCAAGGGCACTGAAGCTTTCTTT. The chain uses TRBV6-1 and TRBJ1-1; D might be TRBD1 (5 bases). This CDR3 is 16 amino acids long. The germline V gene encodes CDR1 MNHNS and CDR2 SASEGT. The V gene lost 1 base and the J gene lost 4 bases, with 16 bases spanning the gap.

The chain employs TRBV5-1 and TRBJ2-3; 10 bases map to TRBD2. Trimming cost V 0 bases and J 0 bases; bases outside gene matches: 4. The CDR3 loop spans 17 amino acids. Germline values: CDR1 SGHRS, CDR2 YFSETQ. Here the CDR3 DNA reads TGCGCCAGCAGCTTGGGGCTAGCGGGGGATAGCACAGATACGCAGTATTTT. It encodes CASSLGLAGDSTDTQYF.

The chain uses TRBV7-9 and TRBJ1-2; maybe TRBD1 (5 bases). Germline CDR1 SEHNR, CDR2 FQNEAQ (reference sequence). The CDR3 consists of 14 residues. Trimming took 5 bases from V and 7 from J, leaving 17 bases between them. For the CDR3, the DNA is TGTGCCAGCAGCCCCCTGGGATTTGGGGCTGGCTACACCTTC. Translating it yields CASSPLGFGAGYTF.

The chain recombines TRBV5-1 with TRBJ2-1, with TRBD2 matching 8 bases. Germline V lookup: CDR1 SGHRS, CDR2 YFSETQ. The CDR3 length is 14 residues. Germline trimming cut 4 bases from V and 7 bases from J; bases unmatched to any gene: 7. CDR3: CASSEGLAGNEQFF. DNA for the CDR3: TGCGCCAGCAGCGAAGGACTAGCTGGTAATGAGCAGTTCTTC.

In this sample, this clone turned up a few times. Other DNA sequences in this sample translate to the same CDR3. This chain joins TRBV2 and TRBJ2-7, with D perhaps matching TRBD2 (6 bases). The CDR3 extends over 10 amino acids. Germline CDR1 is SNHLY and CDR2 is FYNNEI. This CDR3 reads CASGDYEQYF. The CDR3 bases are TGTGCTAGCGGCGACTACGAGCAGTACTTC.

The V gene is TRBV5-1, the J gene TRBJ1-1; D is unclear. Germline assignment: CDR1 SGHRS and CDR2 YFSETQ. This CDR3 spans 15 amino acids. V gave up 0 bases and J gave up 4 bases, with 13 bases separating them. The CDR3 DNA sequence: TGCGCCAGCAGCTTGGCGGGTAGCAGCGGCACTGAAGCTTTCTTT. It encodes CASSLAGSSGTEAFF.

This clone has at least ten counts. CDR3 protein: CASSNAIRRNTEAFF. Here the CDR3 DNA reads TGTGCCAGCAGCAATGCAATCCGTCGGAACACTGAAGCTTTCTTT. The rearrangement joins TRBV28 to TRBJ1-1, with D hard to call. Germline-derived CDR1 and CDR2 are MDHEN and SYDVKM. The CDR3 contains 15 residues. With 6 bases removed from V and 1 base from J, the gap between germline ends came to 15 bases.